These T cell receptor beta chains were read from a single sample in a study of beta chain features in type 1 diabetes. Measured with immunoSEQ multiplex PCR; TCRdb has only the in-frame clones, and not every one. The top ten hold over 2% of the sample, which has 150,000 to 190,000 clones, 11% seen once. Sequenced sample: central memory CD4+ T cells from blood. The receptor source for this set is a man aged 18-30 years in good health. Each CDR3 is given with its conserved first and last residue. A D gene is named only where the DNA matches it firmly. Size values are once, few and many counts, or a class for expanded clones, and some rows have none.

CDR3 length: 16; J gene: TRBJ2-5; D gene: TRBD2; clone size: few; V gene: TRBV5-4; CDR3 protein: CASSFGTSGVRETQYF; CDR3 DNA: TGTGCCAGCAGCTTCGGGACTAGCGGAGTCCGAGAGACCCAGTACTTC
CDR3 length: 12; J gene: TRBJ1-2; D gene: NA; clone size: NA; V gene: TRBV5-4; CDR3 protein: CASSPQDKGYTF; CDR3 DNA: TGTGCCAGCAGCCCCCAGGACAAAGGCTACACCTTC
CDR3 length: 19; J gene: TRBJ2-7; D gene: TRBD2; clone size: few; V gene: TRBV15; CDR3 protein: CATSSRAGTSGRMGYEQYF; CDR3 DNA: TGTGCCACCAGCAGTCGCGCCGGGACTAGCGGGAGGATGGGCTACGAGCAGTACTTC
CDR3 length: 15; J gene: TRBJ1-6; D gene: NA; clone size: NA; V gene: TRBV4-2; CDR3 protein: CASSQEWAGESPLHF; CDR3 DNA: TGTGCCAGCAGCCAAGAGTGGGCAGGGGAATCACCCCTCCACTTT
CDR3 length: 13; J gene: TRBJ2-5; D gene: TRBD1; clone size: NA; V gene: TRBV2; CDR3 protein: CASSGQGQETQYF; CDR3 DNA: TGTGCCAGCAGTGGACAGGGGCAAGAGACCCAGTACTTC
CDR3 length: 15; J gene: TRBJ2-1; D gene: TRBD1; clone size: NA; V gene: TRBV25-1; CDR3 protein: CASSVNTGGLGEQFF; CDR3 DNA: TGTGCCAGCAGTGTGAACACAGGGGGCCTGGGTGAGCAGTTCTTC
CDR3 length: 17; J gene: TRBJ2-7; D gene: TRBD2; clone size: NA; V gene: TRBV29-1; CDR3 protein: CSFIGGTSGVNSYEQYF; CDR3 DNA: TGCAGCTTTATAGGGGGGACTAGTGGTGTGAATAGCTACGAGCAGTACTTC
CDR3 length: 17; J gene: TRBJ2-5; D gene: TRBD1; clone size: many; V gene: TRBV27; CDR3 protein: CASSLYGTVRGQETQYF; CDR3 DNA: TGTGCCAGCAGTTTATACGGGACAGTGAGAGGACAAGAGACCCAGTACTTC
CDR3 length: 16; J gene: TRBJ2-3; D gene: TRBD1; clone size: few; V gene: TRBV27; CDR3 protein: CASKLRSRDRADTQYF; CDR3 DNA: TGTGCCAGCAAGTTACGGAGTCGTGACAGGGCAGATACGCAGTATTTT
CDR3 length: 16; J gene: TRBJ2-7; D gene: TRBD1; clone size: few; V gene: TRBV28; CDR3 protein: CASSPLLDRASYEQYF; CDR3 DNA: TGTGCCAGCAGTCCCTTATTGGACAGGGCCTCCTACGAGCAGTACTTC
CDR3 length: 14; J gene: TRBJ2-1; D gene: NA; clone size: many; V gene: TRBV4-2; CDR3 protein: CASSHTGITNEQFF; CDR3 DNA: TGTGCCAGCAGCCATACCGGGATCACTAATGAGCAGTTCTTC
CDR3 length: 23; J gene: TRBJ1-6; D gene: TRBD1; clone size: few; V gene: TRBV28; CDR3 protein: CASSFFRGTGGFSRSSYNSPLHF; CDR3 DNA: TGTGCCAGCAGTTTCTTCCGAGGGACAGGGGGATTTAGTAGGAGCTCCTATAATTCACCCCTCCACTTT
CDR3 length: 13; J gene: TRBJ1-4; D gene: NA; clone size: NA; V gene: TRBV9; CDR3 protein: CASSDHSGEKLFF; CDR3 DNA: TGTGCCAGCAGCGACCATTCAGGGGAAAAACTGTTTTTT
CDR3 length: 15; J gene: TRBJ2-7; D gene: TRBD2; clone size: many; V gene: TRBV7-3; CDR3 protein: CASSLIAGEVYEQYF; CDR3 DNA: TGTGCCAGCAGTCTAATAGCGGGAGAAGTCTACGAGCAGTACTTC